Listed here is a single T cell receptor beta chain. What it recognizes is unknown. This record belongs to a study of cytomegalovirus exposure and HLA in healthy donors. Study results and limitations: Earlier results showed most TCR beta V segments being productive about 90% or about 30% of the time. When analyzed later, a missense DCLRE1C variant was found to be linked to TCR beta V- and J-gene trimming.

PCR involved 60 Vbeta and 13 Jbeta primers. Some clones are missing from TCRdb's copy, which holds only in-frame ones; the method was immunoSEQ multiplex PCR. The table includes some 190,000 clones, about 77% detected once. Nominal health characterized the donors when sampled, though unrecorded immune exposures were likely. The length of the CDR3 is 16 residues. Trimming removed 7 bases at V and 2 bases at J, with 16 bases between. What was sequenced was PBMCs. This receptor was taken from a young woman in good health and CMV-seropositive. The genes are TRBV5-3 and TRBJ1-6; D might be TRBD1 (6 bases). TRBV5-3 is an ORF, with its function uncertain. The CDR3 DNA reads TGTGCCAGATCGGGGGCGGGGGGACCCTATAATTCACCCCTCCACTTT. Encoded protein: CARSGAGGPYNSPLHF.